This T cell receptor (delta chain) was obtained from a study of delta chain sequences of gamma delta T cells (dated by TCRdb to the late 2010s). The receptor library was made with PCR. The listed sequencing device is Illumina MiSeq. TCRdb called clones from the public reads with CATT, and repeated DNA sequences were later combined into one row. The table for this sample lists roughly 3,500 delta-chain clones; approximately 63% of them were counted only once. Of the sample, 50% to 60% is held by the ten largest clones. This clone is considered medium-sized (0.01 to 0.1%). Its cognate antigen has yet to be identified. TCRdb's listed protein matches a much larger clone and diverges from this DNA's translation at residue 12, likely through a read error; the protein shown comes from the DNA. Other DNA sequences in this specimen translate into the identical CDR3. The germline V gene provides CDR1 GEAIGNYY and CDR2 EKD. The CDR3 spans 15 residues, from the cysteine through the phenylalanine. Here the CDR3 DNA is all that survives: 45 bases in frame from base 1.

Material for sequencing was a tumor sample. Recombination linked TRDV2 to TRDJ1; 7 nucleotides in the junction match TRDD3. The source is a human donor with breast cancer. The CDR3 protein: CACDPVGEDTDNLIF. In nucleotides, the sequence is TGTGCCTGTGACCCAGTGGGGGAGGACACCGATAATCTCATCTTT.